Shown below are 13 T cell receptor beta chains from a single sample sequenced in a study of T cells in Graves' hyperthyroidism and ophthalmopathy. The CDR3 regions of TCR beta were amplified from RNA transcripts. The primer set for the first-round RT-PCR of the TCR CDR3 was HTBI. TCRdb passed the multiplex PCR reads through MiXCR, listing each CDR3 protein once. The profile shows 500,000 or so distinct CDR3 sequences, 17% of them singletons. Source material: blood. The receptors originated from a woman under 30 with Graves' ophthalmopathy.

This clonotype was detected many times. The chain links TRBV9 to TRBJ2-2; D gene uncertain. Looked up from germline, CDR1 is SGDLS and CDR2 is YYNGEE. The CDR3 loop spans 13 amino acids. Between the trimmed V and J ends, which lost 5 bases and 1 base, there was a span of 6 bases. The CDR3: CASSVGNTGELFF. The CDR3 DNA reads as TGTGCCAGCAGTGTGGGGAACACCGGGGAGCTGTTTTTT.

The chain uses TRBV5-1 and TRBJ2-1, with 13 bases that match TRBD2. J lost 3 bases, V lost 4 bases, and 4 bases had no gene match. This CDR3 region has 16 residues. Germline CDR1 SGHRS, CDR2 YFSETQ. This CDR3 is CASSPTSGGFYNEQFF. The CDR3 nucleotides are TGCGCCAGCAGCCCGACTAGCGGGGGGTTCTACAATGAGCAGTTCTTC.

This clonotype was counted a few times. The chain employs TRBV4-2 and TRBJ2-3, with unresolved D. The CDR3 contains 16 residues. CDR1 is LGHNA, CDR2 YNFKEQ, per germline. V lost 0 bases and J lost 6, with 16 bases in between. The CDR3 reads CASSQESRRPPDTQYF. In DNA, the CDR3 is TGTGCCAGCAGCCAAGAGTCCAGGCGCCCCCCGGATACGCAGTATTTT.

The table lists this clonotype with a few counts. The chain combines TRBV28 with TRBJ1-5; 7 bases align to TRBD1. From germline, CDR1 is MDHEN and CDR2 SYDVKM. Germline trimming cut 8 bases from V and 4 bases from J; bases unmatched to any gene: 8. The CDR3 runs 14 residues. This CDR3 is CASAGTDNNQPQHF. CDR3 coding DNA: TGTGCCAGCGCCGGGACAGATAATAATCAGCCCCAGCATTTT.

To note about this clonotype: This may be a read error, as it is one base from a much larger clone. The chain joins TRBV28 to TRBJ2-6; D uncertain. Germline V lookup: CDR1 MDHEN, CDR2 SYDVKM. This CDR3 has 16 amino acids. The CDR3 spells CVSSTHRHSGANVLTF. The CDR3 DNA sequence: TGTGTCAGCAGTACCCACAGACACTCTGGGGCCAACGTCCTGACTTTC.

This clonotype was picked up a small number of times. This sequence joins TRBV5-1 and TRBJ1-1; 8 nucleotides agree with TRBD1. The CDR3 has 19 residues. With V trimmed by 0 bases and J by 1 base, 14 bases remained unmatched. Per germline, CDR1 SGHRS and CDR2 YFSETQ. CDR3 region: CASSLGQGPLLPANTEAFF. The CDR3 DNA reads TGCGCCAGCAGCTTGGGACAGGGGCCCCTTTTACCTGCGAACACTGAAGCTTTCTTT.

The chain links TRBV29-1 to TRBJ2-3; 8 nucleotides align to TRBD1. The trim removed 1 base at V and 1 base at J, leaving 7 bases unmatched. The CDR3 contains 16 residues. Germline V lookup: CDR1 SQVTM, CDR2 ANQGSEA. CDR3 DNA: TGCAGCGTTGAAGTTACCCCGGGACAGGGCACAGATACGCAGTATTTT. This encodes CSVEVTPGQGTDTQYF.

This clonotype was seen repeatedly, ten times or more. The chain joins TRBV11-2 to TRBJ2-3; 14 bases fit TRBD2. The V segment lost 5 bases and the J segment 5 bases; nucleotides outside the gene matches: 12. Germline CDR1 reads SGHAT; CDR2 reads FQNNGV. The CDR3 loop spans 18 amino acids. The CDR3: CASSLRLAGGQVRDTQYF. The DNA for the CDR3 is TGTGCCAGCAGCCTGCGACTAGCGGGGGGGCAAGTGAGAGATACGCAGTATTTT.

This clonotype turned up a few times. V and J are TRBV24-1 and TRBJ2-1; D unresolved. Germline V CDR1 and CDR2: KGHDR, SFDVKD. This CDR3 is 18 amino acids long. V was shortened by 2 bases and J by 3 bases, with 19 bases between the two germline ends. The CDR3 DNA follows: TGTGCCACCAGTGATTCGGCTCTGGCTCCGGCAGGCTACAATGAGCAGTTCTTC. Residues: CATSDSALAPAGYNEQFF.

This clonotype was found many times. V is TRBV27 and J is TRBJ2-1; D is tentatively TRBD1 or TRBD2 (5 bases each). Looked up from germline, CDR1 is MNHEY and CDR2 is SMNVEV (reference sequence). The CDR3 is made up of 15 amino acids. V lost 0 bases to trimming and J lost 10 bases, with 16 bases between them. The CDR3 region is CASSLSDVGTREQFF. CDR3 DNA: TGTGCCAGCAGTTTATCGGATGTTGGGACGAGAGAGCAGTTCTTC.

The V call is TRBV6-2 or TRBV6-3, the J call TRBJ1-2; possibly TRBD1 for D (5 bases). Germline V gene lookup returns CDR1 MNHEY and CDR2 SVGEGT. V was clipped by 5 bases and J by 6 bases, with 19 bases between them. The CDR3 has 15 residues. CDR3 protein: CASSQLGARVDGYTF. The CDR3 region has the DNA TGTGCCAGCAGTCAGCTTGGGGCCCGGGTGGATGGCTACACCTTC.

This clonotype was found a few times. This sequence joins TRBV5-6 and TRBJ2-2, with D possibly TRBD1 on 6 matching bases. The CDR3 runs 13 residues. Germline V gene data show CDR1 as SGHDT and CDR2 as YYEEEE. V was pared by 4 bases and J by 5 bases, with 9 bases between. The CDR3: CASSRTGTGELFF. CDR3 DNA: TGTGCCAGCAGCCGCACAGGGACCGGGGAGCTGTTTTTT. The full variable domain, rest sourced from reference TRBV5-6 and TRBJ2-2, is DAGVTQSPTHLIKTRGQQVTLRCSPKSGHDTVSWYQQALGQGPQFIFQYYEEEERQRGNFPDRFSGHQFPNYSSELNVNALLLGDSALYLCASSRTGTGELFFGEGSRLTVL.

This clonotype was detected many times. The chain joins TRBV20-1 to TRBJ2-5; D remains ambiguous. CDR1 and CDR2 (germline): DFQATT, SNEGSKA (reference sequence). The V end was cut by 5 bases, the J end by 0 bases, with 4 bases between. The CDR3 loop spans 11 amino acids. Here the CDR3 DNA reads TGCAGTGCTCAATACCAAGAGACCCAGTACTTC. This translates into CSAQYQETQYF.